A selection of T cell receptor beta chains follows, all from one sample in a study of T cell responses to AZD1222 COVID-19 vaccine. Sequencing used immunoSEQ multiplex PCR; TCRdb keeps in-frame clones, though not all of them. This table holds 88,000 or so clones, 75% to 90% found once. This specimen was peripheral blood, taken on day 0 of AZD1222 vaccination. The receptor source for this set is an adult in good health. Each CDR3 is given with its conserved first and last residue. The D gene is left open where the match is weak. Some rows have no size entry. The others give once, few or many, or a class for an expanded clone.

d_call j_call clone_size v_call cdr3_nt cdr3_aa
TRBD1 TRBJ1-5 - TRBV6-1 TGTGCCAGCAGTGCCCACTCCGGGACAGGGGATCAGCCCCAGCATTTT CASSAHSGTGDQPQHF
- TRBJ2-7 - TRBV7-9 TGTGCCAGCAGCTATACAGAGGGCCAGTACGAGCAGTACTTC CASSYTEGQYEQYF
- TRBJ2-1 - TRBV7-8 TGTGCCAGCAGCTTAGGAGAAAAAGATGAGCAGTTCTTC CASSLGEKDEQFF
- TRBJ2-5 - TRBV18 TGTGCCAGCTCACCACCGACATTTCCCGAAGAGACCCAGTACTTC CASSPPTFPEETQYF
TRBD1 TRBJ1-2 - TRBV18 TGTGCCAGCTCACCATCACAGGGGGCCTCTAACTATGGCTACACCTTC CASSPSQGASNYGYTF
TRBD1 TRBJ1-2 - TRBV6-5 TGTGCCACCGCCCGCCTGACAGGGAACTATGGCTACACCTTC CATARLTGNYGYTF
- TRBJ1-1 - TRBV29-1 TGCAGCGTTGAAGTGCGGGGCAGGGGGAACACTGAAGCTTTCTTT CSVEVRGRGNTEAFF
- TRBJ2-3 - TRBV12-3/TRBV12-4 TGTGCCAGCAGTTATGGGTCGACTGATACGCAGTATTTT CASSYGSTDTQYF
TRBD2 TRBJ2-5 - TRBV15 TGTGCCACCAGCAGAGACACAGCGGGATCACCAGAGACCCAGTACTTC CATSRDTAGSPETQYF
- TRBJ2-1 - TRBV24-1 TGTGCCACCAGTGATTCCCGACAGAGTTTATACAATGAGCAGTTCTTC CATSDSRQSLYNEQFF
- TRBJ2-1 - TRBV6-4 TGTGCCAGCAGTGCGGGAATCCACAATGAGCAGTTCTTC CASSAGIHNEQFF
- TRBJ1-1 - TRBV19 TGTGCCAGTAGGCTTGTAGGCCGAAGAACTGAAGCTTTCTTT CASRLVGRRTEAFF
TRBD2 TRBJ2-5 - TRBV9 TGTGCCAGCAGCGCTGGACTAGCTTTGGAGACCCAGTACTTC CASSAGLALETQYF
- TRBJ1-2 - TRBV14 TGTGCCAGCAGCCAATACAGGGCTGGCTACACCTTC CASSQYRAGYTF
- TRBJ2-7 - TRBV2 TGTGCCAGCAGTGAAGCGATTGGGGGATTTGGCGAGCAGTACTTC CASSEAIGGFGEQYF
- TRBJ2-1 - TRBV21-1 TGTGCCAGCAGCAAACGCCCCTTCCGGAGGGCCGGGAATGAGCAGTTCTTC CASSKRPFRRAGNEQFF
TRBD1 TRBJ2-4 once TRBV18 TGTGCCAGCTCAGCCGGACAGGGAAACATTCAGTACTTC CASSAGQGNIQYF
- TRBJ1-2 - TRBV19 TGTGCCAGTATGTGGAGCGGGGGGCGATCGAACTATGGCTACACCTTC CASMWSGGRSNYGYTF
TRBD1 TRBJ1-2 - TRBV30 TGTGCCTGGAGTGTTGGGGGACAGGGTGGAAGAGGCTACACCTTC CAWSVGGQGGRGYTF
- TRBJ1-2 - TRBV7-9 TGTGCCAGCAGTCACCCCCGGGGGGAGGGTCTACGTGGCTACACCTTC CASSHPRGEGLRGYTF
- TRBJ2-3 - TRBV5-4 TGTGCCAGCAGCCAGCCTGGGGCGCTTGTGATGGCCCCAGATACGCAGTATTTT CASSQPGALVMAPDTQYF
- TRBJ2-1 - TRBV7-8 TGTGCCAGCAGCCCCGGGTGGGATGAGCAGTTCTTC CASSPGWDEQFF
- TRBJ1-5 - TRBV4-1 TGCGCCAGCAGCCAAGACCTGAGAGGAGGGGTTCAGCCCCAGCATTTT CASSQDLRGGVQPQHF
- TRBJ1-2 - TRBV4-2 TGTGCCAGCAGCCAAGAGACAGGATATGGCTACACCTTC CASSQETGYGYTF
- TRBJ2-1 once TRBV11-2 TGTGCCAGCAGCTTAGATCTCCAGCGGTCTCTCTCCTACAATGAGCAGTTCTTC CASSLDLQRSLSYNEQFF
- TRBJ1-1 - TRBV5-8 TGTGCCAGCAGCGGGGGGAATGGACAGAACACTGAAGCTTTCTTT CASSGGNGQNTEAFF
TRBD1 TRBJ2-7 - TRBV7-8 TGTGCCAGCAGCTTAGCTCTCCCGGGACAGGGGAGGGAGCAGTACTTC CASSLALPGQGREQYF